This TCR beta chain was documented in a study of a mutant IDH1 vaccine in newly diagnosed glioma. Study overall: In weeks 1, 3, 5, 7, 11, 15, 19 and 23, patients were vaccinated. The initiation of vaccination occurred 4-6 weeks after radiotherapy alone, or with temozolomide cycles. Mean patient age was about 40 years; around 60% were male and 37.5% female.

As concerns this clone: Its antigen is unidentified.

The germline CDR1 and CDR2 sequences are SQVTM and ANQGSEA. V lost 6 bases, J lost 7 bases, and 9 bases stayed unmatched. The CDR3 consists of 14 residues. Clones were read by immunoSEQ multiplex PCR, and TCRdb kept only the in-frame ones, dropping some. Among roughly 30,000 clones listed, roughly nine tenths were seen once. Time point in this sample: week 5, during vaccination. One vaccine dose held 300 ug of mutant IDH1 20-mer peptide and came with topical imiquimod. This clonotype was sampled from a young man with glioma. V and J are TRBV29-1 and TRBJ2-1; the match to TRBD2 covers 10 bases. The sequenced sample was PBMCs, obtained from a glioma patient whose treatment included an IDH1 peptide vaccine. CDR3 nucleotide sequence: TGCAGCGTGATGAGCGGGAGGGTTCCAAATGAGCAGTTCTTC. It translates to CSVMSGRVPNEQFF.